The 15 T cell receptor beta chains below were found in one sample sequenced in a study of blood T cell repertoires in COVID-19. Produced via immunoSEQ multiplex PCR; TCRdb's table is partial and in-frame only. In the table there are over 350,000 clones, 85% to 90% of which are singletons. The source material was PBMCs or T cells enriched from blood (not recorded which). These TCRs come from a woman in her twenties or thirties with acute COVID-19.

A single count supports this clone. The rearrangement joins TRBV7-2 to TRBJ2-2; 8 positions agree with TRBD2. V shed 1 base, J shed 5 bases, and the junction held 9 bases outside the gene matches. The CDR3 sequence is 17 residues long. Germline CDR1 and CDR2: SGHTA and FQGNSA. The CDR3 region has the DNA TGTGCCAGCAGCTTAGGGCTCGGGACTAGATGGACCGGGGAGCTGTTTTTT. As protein: CASSLGLGTRWTGELFF.

This chain's CDR3 is CASSLNPLSNTEAFF. DNA for the CDR3: TGTGCCAGCAGCTTAAATCCCTTGAGTAACACTGAAGCTTTCTTT. The chain combines TRBV7-3 with TRBJ1-1; D remains ambiguous. The V end lost 1 base, the J end lost 2 bases, and 11 bases lay between the germline ends. The CDR3 sequence is 15 residues long. Germline CDR1 and CDR2: SGHTA and FQGTGA.

The chain joins TRBV24-1 to TRBJ2-7; D unclear. The CDR3 covers 14 residues. CDR1 KGHDR and CDR2 SFDVKD come from the germline V gene. The germline V and J ends were trimmed by 3 bases and 0 bases, with 8 bases remaining between them. The chain's CDR3 is CATSDPRSSYEQYF. The CDR3 DNA is TGTGCCACCAGTGATCCCCGCAGCTCCTACGAGCAGTACTTC.

The rearrangement uses TRBV30 and TRBJ1-4; the match to TRBD1 covers 9 bases. The CDR3 has 13 amino acids. CDR1 and CDR2 from the germline V gene are GTSNPN and SVGIG (reference sequence). V lost 5 bases, J lost 8 bases, and 6 bases stayed unmatched. This CDR3 reads CAWEQGASEKLFF. As DNA, the CDR3 is TGTGCCTGGGAACAGGGGGCCAGCGAAAAACTGTTTTTT.

The chain is built from TRBV4-1 and TRBJ2-7, with D possibly TRBD2 on 5 matching bases. This CDR3 comprises 15 residues. Germline-derived CDR1 and CDR2 are MGHRA and YSYEKL. With 4 bases removed from V and 4 bases from J, the gap between germline ends came to 17 bases. The CDR3 bases are TGCGCCAGCAGCCGCCGACTACTTACCGATTACGAGCAGTACTTC. As protein: CASSRRLLTDYEQYF.

This clone appeared a single time. This CDR3 is CASSQSTGGANYGYTF. The CDR3 nucleotides read TGCGCCAGCAGCCAGTCGACAGGGGGAGCTAACTATGGCTACACCTTC. The rearrangement uses TRBV5-1 and TRBJ1-2; 9 nucleotides match TRBD1. Unmatched junction bases numbered 7, after V lost 4 bases and J lost 0 bases. This CDR3 is 16 amino acids long. From germline, CDR1 is SGHRS and CDR2 YFSETQ.

This clone was detected a few times. The chain recombines TRBV9 with TRBJ1-4; no reliable D call. V was clipped by 3 bases and J by 5 bases, with 11 bases between them. The CDR3 totals 14 residues. Germline V CDR1 and CDR2: SGDLS, YYNGEE. CDR3 nucleotide sequence: TGTGCCAGCAGCGCCGGGAATACAAATGAAAAACTGTTTTTT. Translating gives CASSAGNTNEKLFF.

The rearrangement joins TRBV6-5 to TRBJ1-1, with TRBD1 as a possible D gene (6 bases). The length of the CDR3 is 15 residues. Trimming pared 4 bases from V and 0 bases from J, leaving 12 bases between. From germline, CDR1 is MNHEY and CDR2 SVGAGI. CDR3 nucleotide sequence: TGTGCCAGCAGTTTCGCACAGGGATTGAACACTGAAGCTTTCTTT. It encodes CASSFAQGLNTEAFF.

The chain is built from TRBV6-6 and TRBJ1-2; 9 bases line up with TRBD1. Germline V gene sequence: CDR1 MNHNY, CDR2 SVGAGI (reference sequence). V trimming: 7 bases; J trimming: 8 bases; junction bases outside the gene matches: 11. The CDR3 is 14 amino acids. CDR3 bases: TGTGCCAGCACCGGACAGGGGAAGGCCCAAGGCTACACCTTC. It is translated as CASTGQGKAQGYTF.

This rearrangement joins TRBV12-3 or TRBV12-4 to TRBJ1-1, with TRBD1 as a possible D gene (6 bases). Trimming pared 3 bases from V and 7 bases from J, leaving 12 bases between. The CDR3 loop spans 13 amino acids. The CDR3, as DNA: TGTGCCAGCAGTTTGGGCAGGGGAGATGAAGCTTTCTTT. It codes for CASSLGRGDEAFF.

V gene TRBV5-1 combines with J gene TRBJ2-1; 7 bases match TRBD2. Per the germline V gene, CDR1 is SGHRS and CDR2 is YFSETQ. Trimming at V came to 3 bases and at J to 4 bases, leaving 10 bases not matched to a gene. CDR3 size: 16 residues. CDR3 coding DNA: TGCGCCAGCAGCTACTCGGGAGGCTGGATATACAATGAGCAGTTCTTC. Amino acid sequence: CASSYSGGWIYNEQFF. Based on the CDR3 plus reference TRBV5-1 and TRBJ2-1, the full variable domain is KAGVTQTPRYLIKTRGQQVTLSCSPISGHRSVSWYQQTPGQGLQFLFEYFSETQRNKGNFPGRFSGRQFSNSRSEMNVSTLELGDSALYLCASSYSGGWIYNEQFFGPGTRLTVL.

This chain joins TRBV6-5 and TRBJ2-7; TRBD2 matches 8 bases. Per the germline V gene, CDR1 is MNHEY and CDR2 is SVGAGI. V dropped 3 bases and J dropped 6; count of bases not matched to a gene: 10. The CDR3 has 15 residues. In nucleotides, the CDR3 is TGTGCCAGCAGTTATAGGTCCGGGGGGGCCTTCGAGCAGTACTTC. Protein sequence: CASSYRSGGAFEQYF.

This rearrangement joins TRBV7-9 to TRBJ1-2, with 11 nucleotides matching TRBD1. The germline CDR1 and CDR2 sequences are SEHNR and FQNEAQ (reference sequence). The CDR3 covers 15 residues. Unmatched junction bases numbered 4, after V lost 1 base and J lost 6 bases. CDR3 protein: CASSLGLGQGDGYTF. Here the CDR3 DNA reads TGTGCCAGCAGCTTAGGATTGGGACAGGGGGATGGCTACACCTTC. Complete variable domain (other parts from reference TRBV7-9 and TRBJ1-2): DTGVSQNPRHKITKRGQNVTFRCDPISEHNRLYWYRQTLGQGPEFLTYFQNEAQLEKSRLLSDRFSAERPKGSFSTLEIQRTEQGDSAMYLCASSLGLGQGDGYTFGSGTRLTVV.

The rearrangement uses TRBV12-3 or TRBV12-4 and TRBJ1-2; D is uncertain. The V end was cut by 3 bases, the J end by 6 bases, with 11 bases between. The CDR3 sequence is 13 residues long. CDR3 in DNA: TGTGCCAGCAGTTTCGCAGGAAAGGATGGCTACACCTTC. This translates into CASSFAGKDGYTF.

This clone was observed once. J is TRBJ2-7 and V is TRBV7-2; 8 positions agree with TRBD2. The CDR3 is 15 amino acids. The germline V gene has CDR1 SGHTA and CDR2 FQGNSA. Losses at the gene ends were 5 bases for V and 6 bases for J; bases not matched to a gene: 12. CDR3 region: CASSRTGTSLFEQYF. CDR3 in DNA: TGTGCCAGCAGCCGGACCGGGACTAGTTTGTTCGAGCAGTACTTC.